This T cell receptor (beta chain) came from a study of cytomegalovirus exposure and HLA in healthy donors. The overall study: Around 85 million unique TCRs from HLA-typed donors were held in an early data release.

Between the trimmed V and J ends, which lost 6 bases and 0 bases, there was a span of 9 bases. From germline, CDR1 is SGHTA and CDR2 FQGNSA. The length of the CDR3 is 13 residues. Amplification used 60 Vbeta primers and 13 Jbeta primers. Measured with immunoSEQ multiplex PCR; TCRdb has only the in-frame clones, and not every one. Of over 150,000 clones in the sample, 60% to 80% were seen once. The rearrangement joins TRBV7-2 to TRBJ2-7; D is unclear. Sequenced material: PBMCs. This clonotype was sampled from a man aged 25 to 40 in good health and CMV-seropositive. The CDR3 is CASRPQNSYEQYF. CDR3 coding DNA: TGTGCCAGCAGGCCTCAGAACTCCTACGAGCAGTACTTC. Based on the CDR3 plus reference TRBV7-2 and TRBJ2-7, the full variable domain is GAGVSQSPSNKVTEKGKDVELRCDPISGHTALYWYRQSLGQGLEFLIYFQGNSAPDKSGLPSDRFSAERTGGSVSTLTIQRTQQEDSAVYLCASRPQNSYEQYFGPGTRLTVT.